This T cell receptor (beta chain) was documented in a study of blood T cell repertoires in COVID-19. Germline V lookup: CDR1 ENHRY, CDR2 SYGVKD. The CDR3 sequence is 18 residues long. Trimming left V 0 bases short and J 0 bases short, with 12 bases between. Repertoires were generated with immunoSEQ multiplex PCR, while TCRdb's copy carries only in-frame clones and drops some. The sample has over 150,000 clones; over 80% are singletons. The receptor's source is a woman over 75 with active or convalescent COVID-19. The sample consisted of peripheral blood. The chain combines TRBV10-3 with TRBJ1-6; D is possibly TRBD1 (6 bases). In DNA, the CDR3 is TGTGCCATCAGTGAGTCAGACAGGTTTAGCTCCTATAATTCACCCCTCCACTTT. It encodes CAISESDRFSSYNSPLHF.